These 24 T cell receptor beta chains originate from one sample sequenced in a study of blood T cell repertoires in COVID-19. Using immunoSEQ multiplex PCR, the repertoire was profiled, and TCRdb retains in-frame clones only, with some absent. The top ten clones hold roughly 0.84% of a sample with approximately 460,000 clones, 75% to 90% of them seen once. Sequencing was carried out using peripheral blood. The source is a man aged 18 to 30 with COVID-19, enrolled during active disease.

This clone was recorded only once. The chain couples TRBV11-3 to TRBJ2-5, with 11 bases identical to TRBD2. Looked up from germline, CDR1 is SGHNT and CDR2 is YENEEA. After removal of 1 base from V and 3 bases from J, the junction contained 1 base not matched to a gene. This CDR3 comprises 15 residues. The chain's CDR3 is CASSLGGLAEETQYF. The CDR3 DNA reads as TGTGCCAGCAGCTTAGGGGGACTAGCGGAAGAGACCCAGTACTTC.

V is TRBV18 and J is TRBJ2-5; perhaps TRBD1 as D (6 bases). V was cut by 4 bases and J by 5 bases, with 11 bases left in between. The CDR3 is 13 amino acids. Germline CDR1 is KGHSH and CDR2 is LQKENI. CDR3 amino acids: CASSRQVEETQYF. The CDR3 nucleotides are TGTGCCAGCTCACGACAGGTGGAGGAGACCCAGTACTTC.

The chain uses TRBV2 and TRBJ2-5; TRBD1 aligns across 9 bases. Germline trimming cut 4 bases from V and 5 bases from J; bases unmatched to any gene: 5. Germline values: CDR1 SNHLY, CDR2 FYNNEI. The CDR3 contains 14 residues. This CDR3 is CASSGGQGGETQYF. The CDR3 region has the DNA TGTGCCAGCAGTGGGGGACAGGGTGGGGAGACCCAGTACTTC. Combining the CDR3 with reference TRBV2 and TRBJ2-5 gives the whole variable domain EPEVTQTPSHQVTQMGQEVILRCVPISNHLYFYWYRQILGQKVEFLVSFYNNEISEKSEIFDDQFSVERPDGSNFTLKIRSTKLEDSAMYFCASSGGQGGETQYFGPGTRLLVL.

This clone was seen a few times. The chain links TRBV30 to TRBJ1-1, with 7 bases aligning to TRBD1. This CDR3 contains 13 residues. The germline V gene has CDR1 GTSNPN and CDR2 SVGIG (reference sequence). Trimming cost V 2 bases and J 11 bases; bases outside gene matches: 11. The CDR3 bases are TGTGCCTGGAGTCACGGACAGGTCGAGAGGGCTTTCTTT. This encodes CAWSHGQVERAFF.

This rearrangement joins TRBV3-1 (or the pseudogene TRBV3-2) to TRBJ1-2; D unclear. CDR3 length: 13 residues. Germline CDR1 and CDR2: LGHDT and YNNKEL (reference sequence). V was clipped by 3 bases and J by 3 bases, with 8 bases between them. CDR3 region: CASSQFRDYGYTF. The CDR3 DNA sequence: TGTGCCAGCAGCCAGTTCCGGGACTATGGCTACACCTTC.

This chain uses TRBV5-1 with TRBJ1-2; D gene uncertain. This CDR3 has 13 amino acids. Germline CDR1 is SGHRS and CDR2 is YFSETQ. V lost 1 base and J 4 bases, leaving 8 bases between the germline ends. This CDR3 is CASSLPGSYGYTF. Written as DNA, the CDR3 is TGCGCCAGCAGCTTGCCGGGGTCCTATGGCTACACCTTC.

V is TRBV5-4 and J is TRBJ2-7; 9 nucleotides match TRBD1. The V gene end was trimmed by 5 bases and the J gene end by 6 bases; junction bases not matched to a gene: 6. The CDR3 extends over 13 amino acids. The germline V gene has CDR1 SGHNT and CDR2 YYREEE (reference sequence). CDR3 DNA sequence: TGTGCCAGCAGTCCGGGGACAGGGCCCGAGCAGTACTTC. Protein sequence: CASSPGTGPEQYF.

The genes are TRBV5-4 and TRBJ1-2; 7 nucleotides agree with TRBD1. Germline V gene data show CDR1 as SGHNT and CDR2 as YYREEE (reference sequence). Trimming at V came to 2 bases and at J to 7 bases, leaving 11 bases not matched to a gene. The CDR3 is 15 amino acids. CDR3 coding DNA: TGTGCCAGCAGCTTACCCAGGGGGATAGTGGGTGGCTACACCTTC. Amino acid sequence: CASSLPRGIVGGYTF.

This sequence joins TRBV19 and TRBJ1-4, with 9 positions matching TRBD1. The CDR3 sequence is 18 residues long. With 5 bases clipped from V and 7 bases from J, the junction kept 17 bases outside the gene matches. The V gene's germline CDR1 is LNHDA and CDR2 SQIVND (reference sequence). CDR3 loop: CASSLRPGTGIRSEKLFF. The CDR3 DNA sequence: TGTGCCAGTAGTCTTCGTCCCGGGACAGGGATCAGGTCTGAAAAACTGTTTTTT. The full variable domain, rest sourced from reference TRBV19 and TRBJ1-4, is DGGITQSPKYLFRKEGQNVTLSCEQNLNHDAMYWYRQDPGQGLRLIYYSQIVNDFQKGDIAEGYSVSREKKESFPLTVTSAQKNPTAFYLCASSLRPGTGIRSEKLFFGSGTQLSVL.

The CDR3 DNA reads as TGTGCCAGCAGCTTGAGGGGGCGCAAGGGAGCTTTCTTT. It codes for CASSLRGRKGAFF. The chain links TRBV11-3 to TRBJ1-1, with 7 bases aligning to TRBD1. V trimming: 3 bases; J trimming: 10 bases; junction bases outside the gene matches: 8. The germline CDR1 and CDR2 sequences are SGHNT and YENEEA. The CDR3 spans 13 residues.

CDR3 in DNA: TGTGCCAGCAGCCAATCGGCAGGGTACGAGCAGTACTTC. This sequence encodes CASSQSAGYEQYF. The genes are TRBV16 and TRBJ2-7; a possible D gene is TRBD1 (5 bases). Trimming cost V 0 bases and J 4 bases, with 7 bases left between them. This CDR3 is built from 13 residues. CDR1 is KGHSY and CDR2 is FQNENV in the germline V gene.

The CDR3 reads CASSLDWGLAGGRANEQFF. The CDR3 nucleotides are TGTGCCAGCAGCTTAGATTGGGGGCTAGCGGGAGGCCGGGCGAATGAGCAGTTCTTC. The chain combines TRBV11-3 with TRBJ2-1; 11 bases line up with TRBD2. The CDR3 extends over 19 amino acids. The V gene end was trimmed by 0 bases and the J gene end by 7 bases; junction bases not matched to a gene: 14. Germline values: CDR1 SGHNT, CDR2 YENEEA. Drawing the rest from reference TRBV11-3 and TRBJ2-1, the complete variable domain is EAGVVQSPRYKIIEKKQPVAFWCNPISGHNTLYWYLQNLGQGPELLIRYENEEAVDDSQLPKDRFSAERLKGVDSTLKIQPAELGDSAVYLCASSLDWGLAGGRANEQFFGPGTRLTVL.

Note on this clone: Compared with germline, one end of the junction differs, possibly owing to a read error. CDR3 DNA: TGTGCCCGCAGCGCCGGGGGCGCTTGGGGGGGGGCCAGCACAGATACGCAGTATTTT. This sequence encodes CARSAGGAWGGASTDTQYF. This chain uses TRBV6-2 or TRBV6-3 with TRBJ2-3, with a tentative D call TRBD2 (7 bases). There are 19 residues in the CDR3. Germline CDR1 MNHEY, CDR2 SVGEGT.

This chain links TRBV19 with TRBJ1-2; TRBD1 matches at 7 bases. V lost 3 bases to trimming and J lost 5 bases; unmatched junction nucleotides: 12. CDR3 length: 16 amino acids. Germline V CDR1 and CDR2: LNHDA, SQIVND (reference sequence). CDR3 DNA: TGTGCCAGTAGTATCTCCGGTGGCAGGGGGGTATATGGCTACACCTTC. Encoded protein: CASSISGGRGVYGYTF.

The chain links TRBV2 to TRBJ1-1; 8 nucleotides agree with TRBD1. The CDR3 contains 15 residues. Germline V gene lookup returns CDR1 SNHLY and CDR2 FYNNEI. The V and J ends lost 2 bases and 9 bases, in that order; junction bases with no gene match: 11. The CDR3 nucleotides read TGTGCCAGCAGTGAAAACCCCTCCGACAGGGGAAAAGCTTTCTTT. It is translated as CASSENPSDRGKAFF.

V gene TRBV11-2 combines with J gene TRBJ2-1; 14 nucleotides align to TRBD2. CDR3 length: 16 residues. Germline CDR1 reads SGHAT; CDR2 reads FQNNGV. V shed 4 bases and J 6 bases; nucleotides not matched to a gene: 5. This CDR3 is CASSSEGTSGSNEQFF. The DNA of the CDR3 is TGTGCCAGCAGCTCGGAGGGGACTAGCGGGAGCAATGAGCAGTTCTTC.

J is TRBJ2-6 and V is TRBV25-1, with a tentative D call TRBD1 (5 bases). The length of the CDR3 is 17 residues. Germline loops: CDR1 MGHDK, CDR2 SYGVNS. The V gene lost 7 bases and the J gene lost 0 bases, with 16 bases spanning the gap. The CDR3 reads CASTEPTGPSGANVLTF. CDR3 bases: TGTGCCAGCACCGAACCAACAGGTCCCTCTGGGGCCAACGTCCTGACTTTC. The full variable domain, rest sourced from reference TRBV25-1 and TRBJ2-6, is EADIYQTPRYLVIGTGKKITLECSQTMGHDKMYWYQQDPGMELHLIHYSYGVNSTEKGDLSSESTVSRIRTEHFPLTLESARPSHTSQYLCASTEPTGPSGANVLTFGAGSRLTVL.

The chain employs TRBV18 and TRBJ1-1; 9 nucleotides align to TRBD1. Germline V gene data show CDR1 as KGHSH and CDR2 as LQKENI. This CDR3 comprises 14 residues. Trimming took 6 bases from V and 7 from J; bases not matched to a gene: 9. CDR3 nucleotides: TGTGCCAGCTCCCCGGGTACAGGGGGCTTTGAAGCTTTCTTT. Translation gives CASSPGTGGFEAFF.

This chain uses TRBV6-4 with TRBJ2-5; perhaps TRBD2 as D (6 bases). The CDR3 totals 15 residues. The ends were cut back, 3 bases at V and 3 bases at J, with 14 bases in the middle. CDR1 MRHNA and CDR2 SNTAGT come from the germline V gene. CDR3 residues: CASSESLATKETQYF. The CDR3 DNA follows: TGTGCCAGCAGTGAGAGTCTAGCGACAAAAGAGACCCAGTACTTC.

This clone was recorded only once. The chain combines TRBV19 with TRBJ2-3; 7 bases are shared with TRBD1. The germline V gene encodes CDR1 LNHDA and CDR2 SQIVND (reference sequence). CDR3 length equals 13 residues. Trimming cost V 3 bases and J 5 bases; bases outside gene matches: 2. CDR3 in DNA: TGTGCCAGTAGTATTCAGGGGGTAGATACGCAGTATTTT. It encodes CASSIQGVDTQYF. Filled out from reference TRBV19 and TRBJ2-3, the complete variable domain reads DGGITQSPKYLFRKEGQNVTLSCEQNLNHDAMYWYRQDPGQGLRLIYYSQIVNDFQKGDIAEGYSVSREKKESFPLTVTSAQKNPTAFYLCASSIQGVDTQYFGPGTRLTVL.

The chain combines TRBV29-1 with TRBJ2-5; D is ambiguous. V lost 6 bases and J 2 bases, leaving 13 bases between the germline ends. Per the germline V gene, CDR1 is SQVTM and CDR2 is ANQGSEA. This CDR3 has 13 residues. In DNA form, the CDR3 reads TGCAGCGTCAGCCCTAGGCTGCAAGAGACCCAGTACTTC. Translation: CSVSPRLQETQYF.

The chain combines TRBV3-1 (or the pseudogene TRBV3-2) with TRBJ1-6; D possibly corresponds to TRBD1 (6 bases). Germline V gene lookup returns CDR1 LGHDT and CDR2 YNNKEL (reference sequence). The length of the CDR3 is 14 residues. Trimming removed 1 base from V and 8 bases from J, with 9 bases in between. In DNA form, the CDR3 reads TGTGCCAGCAGCCAAGGGAACAGGGATTCACCCCTCCACTTT. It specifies CASSQGNRDSPLHF.

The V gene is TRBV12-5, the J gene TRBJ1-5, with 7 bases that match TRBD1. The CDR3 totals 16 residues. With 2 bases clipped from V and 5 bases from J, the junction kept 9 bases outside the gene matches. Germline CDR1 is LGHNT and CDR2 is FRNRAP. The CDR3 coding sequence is TGTGCTAGTGGTTTGTCTCTGTACAGGGGAGATCAGCCCCAGCATTTT. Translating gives CASGLSLYRGDQPQHF.

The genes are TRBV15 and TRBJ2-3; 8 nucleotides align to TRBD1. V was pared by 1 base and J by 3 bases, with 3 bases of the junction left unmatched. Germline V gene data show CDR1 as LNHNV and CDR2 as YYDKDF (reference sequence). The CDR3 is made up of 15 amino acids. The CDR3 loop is CATSRAGQGTDTQYF. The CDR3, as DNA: TGTGCCACCAGCAGAGCAGGACAGGGAACAGATACGCAGTATTTT.